The 5 T cell receptor beta chains listed next were all sequenced from one sample in a study of beta chain bispecific antibodies for T cell cancers. Broader study findings: Normal T cells contributed less of the targeted TRBV signal than the leukemia cells did.

No antigen has been identified for these receptors. Either OKT3 anti-CD3 antibody or CD3/CD28 beads expanded T cells from blood mononuclear cells over roughly 3 days. TCRdb passed the 5' RACE reads through MiXCR, listing each CDR3 protein once. The repertoire holds approximately 15,000 distinct CDR3 sequences, with approximately 2% as singletons. Source material: healthy donor T cells cultured with leukemia cells. These receptors were taken from a human donor in good health. Some clones in this sample may be carry-over from other donors' samples.

This clonotype has a count of ten or more. V and J are TRBV20-1 and TRBJ2-7, with 8 bases fitting TRBD1. V shed 5 bases, J shed 0 bases, and the junction held 3 bases outside the gene matches. This CDR3 is built from 13 residues. CDR1 is DFQATT and CDR2 is SNEGSKA in the germline V gene (reference sequence). The chain's CDR3 is CSADRGYSYEQYF. CDR3 nucleotides: TGCAGTGCTGACAGGGGTTACTCCTACGAGCAGTACTTC.

This clonotype was found many times. The chain employs TRBV19 and TRBJ1-2, with D possibly TRBD1 on 5 matching bases. Trimming cost V 4 bases and J 7 bases, with 16 bases left between them. Germline V gives CDR1 LNHDA, CDR2 SQIVND (reference sequence). The CDR3 runs to 14 residues. This CDR3 reads CASSTRRGEVGYTF. CDR3 bases: TGTGCCAGTAGTACCCGGCGGGGGGAGGTTGGCTACACCTTC.

This clonotype was recorded at least ten times. J is TRBJ2-2 and V is TRBV7-9; TRBD1 matches at 12 bases. This CDR3 region has 15 residues. Germline assignment: CDR1 SEHNR and CDR2 FQNEAQ (reference sequence). V was pared by 5 bases and J by 7 bases, with 5 bases of the junction left unmatched. CDR3 coding DNA: TGTGCCAGCAGCGGGGACAGGGGGCGGAACGGGGAGCTGTTTTTT. Translation gives CASSGDRGRNGELFF.

Judged by abundance, this clonotype is medium-sized. J is TRBJ2-7 and V is TRBV16; 10 nucleotides line up with TRBD1. After removal of 5 bases from V and 6 bases from J, the junction contained 13 bases not matched to a gene. The germline V gene encodes CDR1 KGHSY and CDR2 FQNENV. The CDR3 is made up of 16 amino acids. CDR3: CASSDRTGTGDGEQYF. In DNA, the CDR3 is TGTGCCAGCAGCGATCGAACCGGGACAGGGGACGGCGAGCAGTACTTC. The full variable domain, rest sourced from reference TRBV16 and TRBJ2-7, is GEEVAQTPKHLVRGEGQKAKLYCAPIKGHSYVFWYQQVLKNEFKFLISFQNENVFDETGMPKERFSAKCLPNSPCSLEIQATKLEDSAVYFCASSDRTGTGDGEQYFGPGTRLTVT.

This clonotype was counted at least ten times. The chain joins TRBV20-1 to TRBJ2-1; D unclear. The CDR3 is 14 residues long. Trimming stripped 5 bases from V and 0 bases from J, with 11 bases between. CDR1 is DFQATT and CDR2 is SNEGSKA in the germline V gene (reference sequence). The CDR3 DNA reads TGCAGTGCTTCACCTTCGGGCTCCTACAATGAGCAGTTCTTC. Protein product: CSASPSGSYNEQFF.